This TCR beta chain came from a study of blood T cell repertoires in COVID-19. About the research overall: Acute and convalescent COVID-19 specimens originated in the United States, Italy and Spain.

The CDR3 sequence is 17 residues long. Trimming took 3 bases from V and 4 from J; bases not matched to a gene: 8. Germline V gene data show CDR1 as MNHEY and CDR2 as SVGEGT. In the authors' methods: Estimation of nucleated cell counts was performed using reference gene primer amplification. The protocol was immunoSEQ multiplex PCR, while the TCRdb copy is restricted to in-frame clones and leaves out a portion. The V and J calls and the clone size are those of that table, but D and trimming were determined from the DNA. The data contain roughly 100,000 clones, 75% to 90% of them singletons. The chain couples TRBV6-2 or TRBV6-3 to TRBJ2-1; 11 bases agree with TRBD2. Sample: peripheral blood. The TCR originated in a man older than 75 with acute or convalescent COVID-19. CDR3 residues: CASSYLPGTSGYNEQFF. The CDR3 DNA sequence: TGTGCCAGCAGTTATCTCCCCGGGACTAGCGGATACAATGAGCAGTTCTTC.